Below, 22 T cell receptor beta chains from the same sample are listed, as sequenced in a study of tumor and adjacent non-tumor tissue in lung cancer. TCRbeta libraries were built with three rounds of nested PCR, modified from ARM-PCR. A single record per CDR3 protein comes from TCRdb applying MiXCR to the multiplex PCR reads. Found here are 60,000 to 85,000 distinct CDR3 sequences, roughly 80% of them singletons; the top ten hold 13%. RNA was extracted from bulk tissue without any cell sorting. The source material was lung tumor tissue. The receptors were gathered from a woman in her forties or fifties with non-small cell lung cancer.

As regards this clonotype: A read error may produce the germline difference seen at one junction end. The chain employs TRBV12-3 or TRBV12-4 and TRBJ1-5, with D possibly being TRBD1 (5 bases). This CDR3 spans 15 amino acids. CDR3 sequence: CASSLVQALGEPQHF. CDR3 DNA: TGTGCCAGTAGTTTAGTACAGGCGTTGGGAGAGCCCCAGCATTTT.

On this clonotype itself: The final CDR3 position lacks the conserved phenylalanine or tryptophan, pointing to a likely read error. For the CDR3, the DNA is TGTGCCAGCAGCGAGACGGGGGCTCCATACGAGCAGTACCTC. This codes for CASSETGAPYEQYL. The chain combines TRBV5-6 with TRBJ2-7, with D perhaps TRBD1 or TRBD2 (6 bases each). The CDR3 extends over 14 amino acids. CDR1 SGHDT and CDR2 YYEEEE come from the germline V gene. The germline V and J ends were trimmed by 4 bases and 4 bases, with 15 bases remaining between them.

About this clonotype itself: Relative to the germline gene, one junction end is altered; a read error may explain this. This chain links TRBV28 with TRBJ2-3; 8 bases are shared with TRBD2. From germline, CDR1 is MDHEN and CDR2 SYDVKM. The CDR3 length is 15 residues. The CDR3 DNA sequence: TGTGCCAGCAGTGTGGGACTAGTTAGCACAGATACGCAATATTTT. It translates to CASSVGLVSTDTQYF. Full variable domain (rest looked up from reference TRBV28 and TRBJ2-3): DVKVTQSSRYLVKRTGEKVFLECVQDMDHENMFWYRQDPGLGLRLIYFSYDVKMKEKGDIPEGYSVSREKKERFSLILESASTNQTSMYLCASSVGLVSTDTQYFGPGTRLTVL.

A word on this clonotype: The junction shows a germline mismatch at one end, possibly a read error. V and J are TRBV20-1 and TRBJ1-2; no clear D gene. Germline lookup yields CDR1 DFQATT and CDR2 SNEGSKA (reference sequence). The CDR3 length is 12 residues. Here the CDR3 reads CSPSLSNYGYTF. DNA of the CDR3: TGCAGTCCTAGTTTATCGAACTATGGCTACACCTTC.

This clonotype was picked up many times. It may be a read error: a sequence one base away is much more abundant. The chain links TRBV4-2 to TRBJ2-7; D possibly corresponds to TRBD1 (6 bases). From germline, CDR1 is LGHNA and CDR2 YNFKEQ. The CDR3 runs to 13 residues. V shed 8 bases and J shed 3 bases, with 14 bases lying between them. This CDR3 is CASVPEQGYEQYF. The CDR3 coding sequence is TGTGCCAGCGTACCTGAACAGGGCTACGAGCAGTACTTC.

With regard to this clonotype: The junction shows a germline mismatch at one end, possibly a read error. The V gene is TRBV20-1, the J gene TRBJ2-2; the D gene could be TRBD1 or TRBD2 (6 bases each). CDR3 length: 16 amino acids. Germline CDR1 reads DFQATT; CDR2 reads SNEGSKA (reference sequence). DNA of the CDR3: TGCACTGCTATAGGTCCGGTGGGGGGCGACACCGGGGAGCTGTTTTTT. Its translation: CTAIGPVGGDTGELFF.

Concerning this clonotype: The CDR3 ends on some other residue instead of the conserved phenylalanine or tryptophan, so this is likely a read error. No DNA is shown, since the ends of the CDR3 on it are uncertain; the CDR3 is the one TCRdb lists. The V gene is TRBV6-5, the J gene TRBJ1-2; the listed D gene, TRBD1, was not tested against the DNA. Looked up from germline, CDR1 is MNHEY and CDR2 is SVGAGI. With termini counted, the CDR3 has 13 amino acids. The CDR3 protein is CASSSTGNYGYTL.

In regard to this clonotype: A much more abundant neighbour one base away suggests this may be a read error. The gene calls are TRBV5-1 and TRBJ2-5, with a tentative D call TRBD2 (5 bases). This CDR3 spans 15 amino acids. Germline V gives CDR1 SGHRS, CDR2 YFSETQ. V lost 7 bases and J 2 bases, leaving 18 bases between the germline ends. CDR3 bases: TGCGCCAGCGGCGGTGGCCTAGCAACACAAGAGACCCAGTACTTC. This sequence encodes CASGGGLATQETQYF.

This clonotype was seen just once. The rearrangement links TRBV7-9 to TRBJ2-2; the match to TRBD2 covers 8 bases. The CDR3 runs 17 residues. V lost 5 bases and J lost 6; bases outside the gene matches: 14. CDR1 is SEHNR and CDR2 is FQNEAQ in the germline V gene (reference sequence). The CDR3 sequence is CASSPPAGGGFAGELFF. The DNA for the CDR3 is TGTGCCAGCAGCCCTCCCGCGGGGGGTGGTTTCGCCGGGGAGCTGTTTTTT.

On this clonotype: Since a much larger clone is just one base distant, this may be a read error. This rearrangement joins TRBV7-9 to TRBJ1-4; D not resolved. V lost 5 bases, J lost 15 bases, and 19 bases lay in between. The CDR3 runs 13 residues. Germline CDR1 reads SEHNR; CDR2 reads FQNEAQ (reference sequence). The DNA for the CDR3 is TGTGCCAGCAGCAGAGGATCAGAGGTCAAAGTGTTTTTT. Translating gives CASSRGSEVKVFF.

In regard to this clonotype: A read error is likely, as this CDR3 ends without the conserved phenylalanine or tryptophan. The J gene is TRBJ2-2, the V gene TRBV4-1; no definite D call. The germline CDR1 and CDR2 sequences are MGHRA and YSYEKL. This CDR3 comprises 14 residues. The chain's CDR3 is CASSQDPYTGELFY. The CDR3 DNA reads as TGCGCCAGCAGCCAAGATCCCTACACCGGAGAGCTGTTTTAT.

Note on this clonotype: The junction departs from the called germline gene at one end, perhaps through a read error. The rearrangement joins TRBV20-1 to TRBJ1-1; D remains ambiguous. This CDR3 contains 13 residues. Germline CDR1 is DFQATT and CDR2 is SNEGSKA (reference sequence). In DNA, the CDR3 is TGTAGTGCCCTAGGAACTTTTAAACCTGAAGTTTTCTTT. Amino acids: CSALGTFKPEVFF.

In regard to this clonotype: Likely a read error: the CDR3 ends without its conserved phenylalanine or tryptophan. The limits of the CDR3 on the DNA are not certain, so only TCRdb's listed CDR3 is given. The chain joins TRBV11-2 to TRBJ2-5; the D call in the table, TRBD2, was not verified against the DNA. CDR1 and CDR2 (germline): SGHAT, FQNNGV. Ends included, the CDR3 has 13 residues. The CDR3: CARSQAGQETQYL.

In regard to this clonotype: One junction end disagrees with the germline gene, perhaps due to a read error. This chain links TRBV11-2 with TRBJ2-7; the match to TRBD2 covers 9 bases. This CDR3 contains 15 residues. The germline gives CDR1 SGHAT, CDR2 FQNNGV. The CDR3 nucleotides are TGTTCCAGCAGCTCTTTGACTAGCGGTTCCTACGAGCAGTACTTC. It yields the protein CSSSSLTSGSYEQYF. Complete variable domain (other parts from reference TRBV11-2 and TRBJ2-7): EAGVAQSPRYKIIEKRQSVAFWCNPISGHATLYWYQQILGQGPKLLIQFQNNGVVDDSQLPKDRFSAERLKGVDSTLKIQPAKLEDSAVYLCSSSSLTSGSYEQYFGPGTRLTVT.

As to this clonotype: The junction departs from germline at one end; a sequencing error may be responsible. The chain combines TRBV28 with TRBJ2-5; possibly TRBD1 for D (6 bases). Germline CDR1 reads MDHEN; CDR2 reads SYDVKM. The CDR3 is 17 amino acids. CDR3 coding DNA: TGTGCCGGCAGTTTCCCCAGGGGAACAGGAGGACAAGAGGCCCAGTACTTC. It yields the protein CAGSFPRGTGGQEAQYF. Full variable domain (remainder filled in from reference TRBV28 and TRBJ2-5): DVKVTQSSRYLVKRTGEKVFLECVQDMDHENMFWYRQDPGLGLRLIYFSYDVKMKEKGDIPEGYSVSREKKERFSLILESASTNQTSMYLCAGSFPRGTGGQEAQYFGPGTRLLVL.

About this clonotype itself: The junction and the germline gene differ at one end; a read error may be behind it. The rearrangement joins TRBV6-6 to TRBJ2-6; D tentatively reads TRBD1 or TRBD2 (5 bases each). This CDR3 comprises 17 residues. Germline V lookup: CDR1 MNHNY, CDR2 SVGAGI (reference sequence). CDR3 nucleotides: TGTGCCAGCAGTTACCCAGGCAGACCCTCTGGGACCAACATCCTGACTTTC. This sequence encodes CASSYPGRPSGTNILTF.

Regarding this clonotype: One end of the junction is discordant with germline, which a read error may explain. V is TRBV20-1 and J is TRBJ2-5; 9 positions match TRBD1. CDR1 is DFQATT, CDR2 SNEGSKA, per germline (reference sequence). The CDR3 consists of 14 residues. CDR3 region: CRARTGTGYETKYF. The CDR3 nucleotides are TGCAGAGCTAGAACCGGGACAGGGTACGAGACCAAGTACTTC.

This rearrangement joins TRBV20-1 to TRBJ2-3, with D possibly being TRBD2 (6 bases). The ends were cut back, 7 bases at V and 3 bases at J, with 14 bases in the middle. CDR3 size: 13 residues. Germline V CDR1 and CDR2: DFQATT, SNEGSKA (reference sequence). The CDR3 spells CSVAGIGTDTQYF. In DNA form, the CDR3 reads TGCAGTGTGGCGGGAATAGGGACAGATACGCAGTATTTT.

The chain links TRBV6-6 to TRBJ2-1; 8 positions agree with TRBD2. J gave up 8 bases and V 1 base, and 13 bases lay outside the gene matches. The CDR3 sequence is 17 residues long. Germline V gene data show CDR1 as MNHNY and CDR2 as SVGAGI (reference sequence). As DNA, the CDR3 is TGTGCCAGCAGTTACTGGGTAGCGGGGTCCATGGGGGATGAGCAGTTCTTC. It codes for CASSYWVAGSMGDEQFF.

J is TRBJ2-3 and V is TRBV6-2 or TRBV6-3, with TRBD1 as a possible D gene (5 bases). Germline CDR1 MNHEY, CDR2 SVGEGT. This CDR3 is built from 11 residues. CDR3 DNA sequence: TGTGCTAGTCAAGGGGCAGATACGCAGTATTTT. Amino acid sequence: CASQGADTQYF.

As for this clonotype: One end of the junction is discordant with germline, which a read error may explain. DNA of the CDR3: TGCACCAGCAATGTACTAGCGGGAGGGTTCTACGAGCAGTACTTC. The encoded protein is CTSNVLAGGFYEQYF. The chain is built from TRBV10-2 and TRBJ2-7; 13 bases agree with TRBD2. CDR3 length: 15 amino acids. CDR1 and CDR2 (germline): WSHSY, SAAADI.

As to this clonotype: Its ends do not fully match the called genes, so a read error is possible. CDR3 amino acids: CASSFVGTGSNQPQHF. DNA for the CDR3: TGTGCCAGTAGTTTCGTCGGGACAGGAAGCAATCAGCCCCAGCATTTT. The chain employs TRBV28 and TRBJ1-5; 8 positions match TRBD1. Germline V gene sequence: CDR1 MDHEN, CDR2 SYDVKM. CDR3 size: 16 residues.